This TCR beta chain was identified during a study of blood T cells in healthy people across ages. Alongside a J-beta primer mix, a sample-barcoded 5' primer served in a second PCR lasting about 7 to 11 cycles. TCRdb analysed the 5' RACE reads with MiXCR anew, one entry per CDR3 protein. Here the sample spans about 690,000 distinct CDR3 sequences, roughly 41% being singletons. The CDR3 loop spans 16 amino acids. Germline lookup yields CDR1 MNHEY and CDR2 SVGEGT. V shed 8 bases and J 11 bases; nucleotides not matched to a gene: 16. Sequences were obtained from blood. This clonotype was sampled from a man at least 80 years old in good health. This chain connects TRBV6-2 or TRBV6-3 to TRBJ2-5; the match to TRBD2 covers 14 bases. The CDR3 bases are TGTGCCAGCTACCACGCAGGGACTAGCGGGAGCTACGGGCAGTACTTC. Protein sequence: CASYHAGTSGSYGQYF.